The entry that follows covers one TCR beta chain sequence. Its antigen is unknown. One end of the junction varies from germline; a read error may be responsible. This sample stems from a study of post-analysis software for immune sequencing data. Regarding the study as a whole: A significant reduction in normalized Chao1 diversity was observed in multiple sclerosis patients versus controls. A handful of TRBV segments were more frequent in patients than controls; TRBV5-6, TRBV5-1 and TRBV20-1 belonged to this group.

Carried by the TCR beta cDNA libraries were unique molecular identifiers. In TCRdb, the PCR reads were re-called with MiXCR into one record per CDR3 protein. The data contain more than 350,000 distinct CDR3 sequences, approximately 37% of them seen just once; the ten biggest clones take up about 7.6%. The CDR3 loop spans 14 amino acids. The V gene's germline CDR1 is SGHVS and CDR2 FQNEAQ. The origin of this receptor is a girl aged 2-10 years with multiple sclerosis. The specimen was blood. The chain uses TRBV7-8 and TRBJ2-5; D is unclear. TRBJ2-7 explains the end of the DNA better; the J call may be wrong. CDR3 DNA: TGTACCAGCAGCTTAGTAGTGGGGTCTTACGAGCAGTACTTC. This gives the protein CTSSLVVGSYEQYF.